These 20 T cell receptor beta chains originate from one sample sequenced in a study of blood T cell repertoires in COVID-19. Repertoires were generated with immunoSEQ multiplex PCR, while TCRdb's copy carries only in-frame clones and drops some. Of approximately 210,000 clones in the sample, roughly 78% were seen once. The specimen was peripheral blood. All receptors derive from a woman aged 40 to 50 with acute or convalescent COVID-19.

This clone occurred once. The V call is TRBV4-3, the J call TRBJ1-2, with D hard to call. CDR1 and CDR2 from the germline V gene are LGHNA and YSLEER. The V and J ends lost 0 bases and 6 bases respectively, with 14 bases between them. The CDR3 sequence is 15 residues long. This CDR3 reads CASSQDRRARDGYTF. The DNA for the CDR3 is TGCGCCAGCAGCCAAGATCGGCGGGCGAGGGATGGCTACACCTTC.

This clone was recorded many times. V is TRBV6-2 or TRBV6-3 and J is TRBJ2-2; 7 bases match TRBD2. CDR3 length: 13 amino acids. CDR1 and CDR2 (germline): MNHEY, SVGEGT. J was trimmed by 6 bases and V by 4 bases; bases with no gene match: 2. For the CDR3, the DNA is TGTGCCAGCAGTTTGAGCGGGGCCGGGGAGCTGTTTTTT. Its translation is CASSLSGAGELFF.

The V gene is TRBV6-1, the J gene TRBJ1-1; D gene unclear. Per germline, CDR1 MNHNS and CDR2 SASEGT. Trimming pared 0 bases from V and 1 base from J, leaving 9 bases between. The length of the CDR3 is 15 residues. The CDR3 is CASSEATWPNTEAFF. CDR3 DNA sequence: TGTGCCAGCAGTGAAGCGACTTGGCCGAACACTGAAGCTTTCTTT.

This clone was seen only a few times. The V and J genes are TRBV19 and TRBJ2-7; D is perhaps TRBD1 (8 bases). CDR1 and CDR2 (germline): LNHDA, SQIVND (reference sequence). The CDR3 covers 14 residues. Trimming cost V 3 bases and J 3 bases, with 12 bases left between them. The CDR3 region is CASSMSGTGYEQYF. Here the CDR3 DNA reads TGTGCCAGTAGTATGAGCGGGACAGGCTACGAGCAGTACTTC.

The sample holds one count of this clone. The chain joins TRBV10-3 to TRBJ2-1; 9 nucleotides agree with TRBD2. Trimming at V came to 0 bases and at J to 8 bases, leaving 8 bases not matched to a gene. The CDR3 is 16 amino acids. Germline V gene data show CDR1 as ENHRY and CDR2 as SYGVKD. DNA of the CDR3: TGTGCCATCAGTGAGTCCCTGAGCGGGGGGATGGATGAGCAGTTCTTC. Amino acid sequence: CAISESLSGGMDEQFF.

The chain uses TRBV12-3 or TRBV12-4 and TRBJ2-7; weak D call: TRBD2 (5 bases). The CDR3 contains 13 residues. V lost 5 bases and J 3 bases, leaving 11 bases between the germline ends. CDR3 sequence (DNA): TGTGCCAGCAGTCGGCCTGGAGGCTACGAGCAGTACTTC. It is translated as CASSRPGGYEQYF.

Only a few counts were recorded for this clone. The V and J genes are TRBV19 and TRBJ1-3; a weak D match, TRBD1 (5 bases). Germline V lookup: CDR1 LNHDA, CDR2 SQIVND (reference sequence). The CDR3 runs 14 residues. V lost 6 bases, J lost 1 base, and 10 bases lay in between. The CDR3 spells CASRRGGSGNTIYF. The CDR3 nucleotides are TGTGCCAGTAGACGCGGGGGGTCTGGAAACACCATATATTTT.

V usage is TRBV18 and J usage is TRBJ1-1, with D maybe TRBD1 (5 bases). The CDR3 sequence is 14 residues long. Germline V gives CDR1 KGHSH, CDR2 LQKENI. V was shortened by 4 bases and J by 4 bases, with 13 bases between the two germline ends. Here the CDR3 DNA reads TGTGCCAGCTCACACTCGGGGGTGGGCACTGAAGCTTTCTTT. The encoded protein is CASSHSGVGTEAFF.

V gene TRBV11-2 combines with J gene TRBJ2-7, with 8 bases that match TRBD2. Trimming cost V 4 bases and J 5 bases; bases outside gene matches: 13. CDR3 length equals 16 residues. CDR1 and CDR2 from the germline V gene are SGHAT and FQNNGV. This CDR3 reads CASSSRLQAGENEQYF. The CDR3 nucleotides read TGTGCCAGCAGCTCCCGTTTGCAAGCGGGAGAGAACGAGCAGTACTTC.

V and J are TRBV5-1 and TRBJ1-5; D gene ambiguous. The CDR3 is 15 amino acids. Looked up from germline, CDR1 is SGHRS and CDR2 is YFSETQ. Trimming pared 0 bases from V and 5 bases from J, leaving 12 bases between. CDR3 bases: TGCGCCAGCAGCTTGGATGGGAGCTTGCATCAGCCCCAGCATTTT. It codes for CASSLDGSLHQPQHF.

CDR3 bases: TGCGCCAGCAGCCAAGGGTGGGGAGCTGGGGCCAACGTCCTGACTTTC. It codes for CASSQGWGAGANVLTF. The chain joins TRBV4-1 to TRBJ2-6, with D possibly matching TRBD2 (5 bases). The CDR3 extends over 16 amino acids. CDR1 is MGHRA, CDR2 YSYEKL, per germline. Trimming removed 1 base from V and 2 bases from J, with 9 bases in between.

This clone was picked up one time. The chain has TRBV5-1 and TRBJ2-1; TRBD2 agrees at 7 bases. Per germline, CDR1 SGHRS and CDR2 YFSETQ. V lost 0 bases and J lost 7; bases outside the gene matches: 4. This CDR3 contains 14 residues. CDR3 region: CASSLAGTKNEQFF. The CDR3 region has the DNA TGCGCCAGCAGCTTGGCCGGGACTAAAAATGAGCAGTTCTTC.

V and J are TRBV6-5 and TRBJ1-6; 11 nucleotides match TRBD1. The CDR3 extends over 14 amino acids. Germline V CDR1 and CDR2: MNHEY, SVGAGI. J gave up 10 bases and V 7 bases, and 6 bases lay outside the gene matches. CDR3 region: CASTGTGGRSPLHF. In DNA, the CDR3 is TGTGCCAGCACCGGGACAGGGGGACGGTCACCCCTCCACTTT.

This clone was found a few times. The CDR3 DNA is TGTGCCAGCAGACCCGGACTAGCGGGAGGCGGGGAGCTGTTTTTT. This codes for CASRPGLAGGGELFF. V usage is TRBV7-9 and J usage is TRBJ2-2, with 14 bases that match TRBD2. This CDR3 comprises 15 residues. Trimming cost V 6 bases and J 7 bases; bases outside gene matches: 4. The V gene's germline CDR1 is SEHNR and CDR2 FQNEAQ (reference sequence).

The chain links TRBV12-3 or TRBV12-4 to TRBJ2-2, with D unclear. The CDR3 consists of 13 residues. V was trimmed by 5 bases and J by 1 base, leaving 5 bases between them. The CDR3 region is CASSSLNTGELFF. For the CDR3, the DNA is TGTGCCAGCAGTAGCTTGAACACCGGGGAGCTGTTTTTT.

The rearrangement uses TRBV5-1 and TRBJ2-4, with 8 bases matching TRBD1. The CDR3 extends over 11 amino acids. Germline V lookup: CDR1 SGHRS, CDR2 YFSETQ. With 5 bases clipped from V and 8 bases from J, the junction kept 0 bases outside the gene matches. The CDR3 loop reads CASRTGDIQYF. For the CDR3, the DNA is TGCGCCAGCAGGACAGGGGACATTCAGTACTTC.

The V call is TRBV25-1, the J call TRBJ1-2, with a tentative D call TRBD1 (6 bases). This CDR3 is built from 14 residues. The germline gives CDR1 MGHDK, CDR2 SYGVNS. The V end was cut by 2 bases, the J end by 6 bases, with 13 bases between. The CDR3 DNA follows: TGTGCCAGCAGTGAACAGGGGACGCTCGATGGCTACACCTTC. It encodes CASSEQGTLDGYTF.

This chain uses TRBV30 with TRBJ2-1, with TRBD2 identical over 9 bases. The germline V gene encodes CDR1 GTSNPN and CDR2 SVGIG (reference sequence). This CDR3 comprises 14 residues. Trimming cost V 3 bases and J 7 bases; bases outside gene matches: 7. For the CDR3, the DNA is TGTGCCTGGAGGTCGGGCGGGGGGGGTAATGAGCAGTTCTTC. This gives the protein CAWRSGGGGNEQFF.

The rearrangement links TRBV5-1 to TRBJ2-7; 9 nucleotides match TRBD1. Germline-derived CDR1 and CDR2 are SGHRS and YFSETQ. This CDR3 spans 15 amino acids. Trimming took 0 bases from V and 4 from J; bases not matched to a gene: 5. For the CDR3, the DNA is TGCGCCAGCAGCTTGGGTGGGACAGGGAAATACGAGCAGTACTTC. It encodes CASSLGGTGKYEQYF.

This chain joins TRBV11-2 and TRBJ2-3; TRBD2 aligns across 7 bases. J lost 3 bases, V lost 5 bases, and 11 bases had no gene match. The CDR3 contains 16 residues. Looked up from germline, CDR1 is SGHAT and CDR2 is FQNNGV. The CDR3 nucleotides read TGTGCCAGCAGCCCCGCAAGTGGGACTACGACAGATACGCAGTATTTT. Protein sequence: CASSPASGTTTDTQYF.